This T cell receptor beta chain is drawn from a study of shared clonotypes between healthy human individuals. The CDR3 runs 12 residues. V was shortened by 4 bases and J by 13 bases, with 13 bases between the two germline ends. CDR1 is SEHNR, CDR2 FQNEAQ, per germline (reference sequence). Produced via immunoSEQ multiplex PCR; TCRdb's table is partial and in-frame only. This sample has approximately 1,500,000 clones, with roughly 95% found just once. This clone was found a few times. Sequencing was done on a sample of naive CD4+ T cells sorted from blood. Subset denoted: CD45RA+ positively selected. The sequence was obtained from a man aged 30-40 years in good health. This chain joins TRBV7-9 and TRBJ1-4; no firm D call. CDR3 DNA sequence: TGTGCCAGCAGCTACGGGCCTCGAGGACTGTTTTTT. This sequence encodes CASSYGPRGLFF.